A single sample is the source of the 8 T cell receptor beta chains below, sequenced in a study of shared clonotypes between healthy human individuals. CD45RO-negative, CCR7-selected cells formed the naive CD8 fraction, which excluded terminally differentiated effector memory CD45RA+ cells. TCRdb's table, derived via immunoSEQ multiplex PCR, lists solely in-frame clones and lacks some. The repertoire holds fewer than 1 million clones, around 96% seen once, with less than 0.3% in the top ten. The sequenced sample consisted of naive CD8+ T cells sorted from blood. These receptors all stem from a man between 25 and 39 years old in good health.

This clone showed up just a few times. This rearrangement joins TRBV28 to TRBJ2-7; D gene uncertain. Germline CDR1 and CDR2: MDHEN and SYDVKM. Trimming pared 5 bases from V and 1 base from J, leaving 12 bases between. CDR3 length equals 14 residues. CDR3 loop: CASSVPSGSYEQYF. The CDR3 DNA sequence: TGTGCCAGCAGTGTACCGTCTGGATCCTACGAGCAGTACTTC.

The V call is TRBV29-1, the J call TRBJ2-7; 7 bases match TRBD1. The CDR3 length is 15 residues. CDR1 is SQVTM, CDR2 ANQGSEA, per germline. With V trimmed by 4 bases and J by 0 bases, 9 bases remained unmatched. The CDR3 loop reads CSVGTPGTVSYEQYF. Written as DNA, the CDR3 is TGCAGCGTTGGCACCCCCGGGACAGTCTCCTACGAGCAGTACTTC.

The V call is TRBV27, the J call TRBJ2-7; 8 nucleotides line up with TRBD1. CDR1 MNHEY and CDR2 SMNVEV come from the germline V gene (reference sequence). The CDR3 consists of 15 residues. Unmatched junction bases numbered 8, after V lost 4 bases and J lost 3 bases. The CDR3 coding sequence is TGTGCCAGCAGTTCGAGGACAGGGTTAGGCTACGAGCAGTACTTC. Its translation: CASSSRTGLGYEQYF.

To note about this clone: The junction shows a germline mismatch at one end, possibly a read error. The chain is built from TRBV7-7 and TRBJ2-1; possibly TRBD2 for D (7 bases). CDR1 and CDR2 from the germline V gene are SSHAT and FNYEAQ (reference sequence). The CDR3 spans 13 residues. The CDR3 here is CASSPGLGGEQFF. The DNA of the CDR3 is TGTGCTAGCAGCCCCGGACTAGGGGGGGAGCAGTTCTTC.

The chain uses TRBV7-9 and TRBJ2-7, with 10 bases identical to TRBD2. CDR3 length equals 15 residues. Germline CDR1 SEHNR, CDR2 FQNEAQ (reference sequence). V shed 5 bases, J shed 3 bases, and the junction held 7 bases outside the gene matches. CDR3 amino acids: CASSVPSGSFYEQYF. CDR3 coding DNA: TGTGCCAGCAGCGTCCCTAGCGGGAGTTTCTACGAGCAGTACTTC.

The chain is built from TRBV30 and TRBJ2-7; D is possibly TRBD1 (6 bases). The germline V gene encodes CDR1 GTSNPN and CDR2 SVGIG (reference sequence). The CDR3 is 13 residues long. The V gene lost 4 bases and the J gene lost 1 base, with 11 bases spanning the gap. The chain's CDR3 is CAWISQGSYEQYF. In DNA form, the CDR3 reads TGTGCCTGGATTTCCCAGGGGTCCTACGAGCAGTACTTC.

The chain's CDR3 is CASSKTGRGNTEAFF. The DNA for the CDR3 is TGTGCCAGCAGCAAGACAGGGCGCGGGAACACTGAAGCTTTCTTT. The chain carries TRBV6-1 and TRBJ1-1; 7 bases are a match to TRBD1. V lost 6 bases, J lost 1 base, and 8 bases stayed unmatched. The V gene's germline CDR1 is MNHNS and CDR2 SASEGT. This CDR3 spans 15 amino acids.

V gene TRBV10-3 combines with J gene TRBJ2-7, with 7 bases matching TRBD1. Losses at the gene ends were 2 bases for V and 3 bases for J; bases not matched to a gene: 7. Looked up from germline, CDR1 is ENHRY and CDR2 is SYGVKD. The CDR3 has 15 residues. Written as DNA, the CDR3 is TGTGCCATCAGTGAGCCGGGGACAGACCTCTACGAGCAGTACTTC. It is translated as CAISEPGTDLYEQYF.